Given below is one T cell receptor beta chain in context. Total RNA was isolated from each sample in quantities of at least 5 micrograms. The V and J ends lost 3 bases and 1 base, in that order; junction bases with no gene match: 3. This CDR3 spans 14 amino acids. Germline CDR1 and CDR2: SGHRS and YFSETQ. These data originate in a study of blood T cells in healthy people across ages. Next came a second PCR, run for about 6 to 11 cycles, which used a sample-barcoded 5' primer along with a J-beta primer mix. TCRdb re-analysed the 5' RACE reads in MiXCR, keeping a single row per CDR3 protein. The sample lists more than 1 million distinct CDR3 sequences; 35% to 50% were seen once.

The material sequenced was blood. The gene calls are TRBV5-1 and TRBJ1-2; 7 bases match TRBD1. This clonotype was sampled from an older woman in good health. This CDR3 reads CASSSTGVNYGYTF. The CDR3 region has the DNA TGCGCCAGCAGCTCCACAGGGGTTAACTATGGCTACACCTTC.